This T cell receptor beta chain was documented in a study of OX40 agonist ivuxolimab in advanced cancers. For the study in its entirety: Ivuxolimab, which targeted the costimulatory receptor OX40 (CD134), was an agonistic, fully human IgG2 monoclonal antibody. Of the 50 or so patients in dose escalation, about 20 had hepatocellular carcinoma, around 15 had melanoma, 9 had renal cell carcinoma and 9 had head and neck cancer. Intravenous ivuxolimab was administered to patients every 2 weeks at six dose levels: 0.01, 0.1, 0.3, 1.5, 3 and 10 mg/kg. Partial responses occurred in three dose-escalation patients, of whom one had hepatocellular carcinoma and two had cutaneous melanoma. Prior anti-PD-1, anti-PD-L1 or anti-CTLA-4 therapy was permitted, and checkpoint inhibitors had been received by about 37% of dose-escalation patients. In the dose-escalation cohort, more than 75% of patients were male, and the mean age was about 55 years, with a range of roughly 20 to 80. The monotherapy dose-escalation portion (N of about 50 patients) of the phase I ivuxolimab trial is reported in the paper. Peripheral TCRbeta sequencing aimed to test whether ivuxolimab altered TCR sequence diversity and caused clonal T-cell expansion.

V drops 5 bases and J drops 4 bases, leaving 17 bases in between. The germline V gene (reference sequence) yields SEHNR for CDR1 and FQNEAQ for CDR2. The CDR3 numbers 15 residues from cysteine through phenylalanine. Only CDR3 DNA is held: 45 bases, read in frame from base 1. Genomic DNA was isolated from the sorted cells so that the TCRbeta CDR3 region could be sequenced. TCRbeta CDR3 regions were sequenced using the immunoSEQ Assay. Sourced from immuneACCESS, this table was stored by TCRdb with only in-frame sequences that have V and J called. A share of the clones is absent; for the studies checked, an unresolved V gene accounts for under half, and the remainder has no known explanation. For this sample there are 75,000 to 80,000 clones; about 85% appear just once. The top ten hold more than 3.5% of the sample. This clone was detected only once. The specificity of this receptor is unknown. No clone much larger than this one lies a single base away; base qualities are absent.

The trial excluded patients who had a history of autoimmune disease or were on systemic immunosuppression. Peripheral blood for TCR sequencing was collected from all dose cohorts at baseline, on cycle 4 day 1, and on cycle 7 day 1. Samples came from an open-label, multicenter, first-in-human phase I dose-escalation trial of ivuxolimab. Adults with locally advanced or metastatic melanoma, renal cell carcinoma, hepatocellular carcinoma or head and neck squamous cell carcinoma were enrolled in the trial. Before TCR sequencing, CD4+ and CD8+ T cells were separately sorted from peripheral blood. The study at large found these results: On average, CD8+ T cells showed more expanded clones than CD4+ T cells after ivuxolimab. Clonal expansion of both CD4+ and CD8+ blood T cells was observed from baseline to week 6 at doses 0.1 to 3.0 mg/kg. In partial responders in the 0.1-3.0 mg/kg groups, normalized peripheral clonal expansion was found to be among the lowest, especially among CD8+ T cells. Low levels of normalized T-cell clonal expansion were also seen in some nonresponding patients. The antigen specificity of the peripheral T cells that underwent clonal expansion was not determined.

The chain is assembled from TRBV7-9 and TRBJ1-1, and TRBD1 may be the D gene, going by 5 matching bases. This material consisted of CD4+ or CD8+ T cells sorted from blood, taken in a trial of the OX40 agonist ivuxolimab. The receptor was derived from an adult with an advanced solid tumor such as melanoma, head and neck, liver or kidney cancer. The CDR3 here reads CASSPRGGGGTEAFF. The DNA is as follows: TGTGCCAGCAGCCCCCGGGGCGGGGGGGGCACTGAAGCTTTCTTT. Reference TRBV7-9 and TRBJ1-1 proteins supply the regions before and after the CDR3; the full variable domain is: DTGVSQNPRHKITKRGQNVTFRCDPISEHNRLYWYRQTLGQGPEFLTYFQNEAQLEKSRLLSDRFSAERPKGSFSTLEIQRTEQGDSAMYLCASSPRGGGGTEAFFGQGTRLTVV.